This TCR beta chain derives from a study of OX40 agonist ivuxolimab in advanced cancers. Study outcomes and limitations: Both CD4+ and CD8+ T cell populations in blood had undergone clonal expansion by week 6 at 0.1 to 3.0 mg/kg.

Using immunoSEQ multiplex PCR, the repertoire was profiled, and TCRdb retains in-frame clones only, with some absent. The sample has around 79,000 clones, roughly 90% seen once. Of note for this clone: The antigen is unknown.

The receptor comes from an adult with an advanced solid tumor such as melanoma, head and neck, liver or kidney cancer. The source material was CD4+ or CD8+ T cells sorted from blood, sampled in a trial of the OX40 agonist ivuxolimab.

In nucleotides, the CDR3 is TGCGCCAGCAGCTTGGTGGCTAGCACAGATACGCAGTATTTT. It codes for CASSLVASTDTQYF. This chain uses TRBV5-1 with TRBJ2-3; D unresolved. CDR3 length: 14 amino acids. CDR1 and CDR2 from the germline V gene are SGHRS and YFSETQ. V dropped 0 bases and J dropped 0 bases, with 5 bases sitting between them.